Below, 8 T cell receptor beta chains from the same sample are listed, as sequenced in a study of T-cell reconstitution after alpha-beta-depleted transplantation in children. A library of TCRbeta sequences, prepared with unique molecular identifiers, was generated. Each CDR3 protein gets one entry after TCRdb re-called the PCR reads with MiXCR. The data show approximately 630,000 distinct CDR3 sequences, around 13% seen once. The sequenced sample was PBMCs, obtained before TCRalphabeta/CD19-depleted stem cell transplant. These receptors originate from a girl between 2 and 10 years old with congenital amegakaryocytic thrombocytopenia, due to receive a stem cell transplant.

This clonotype was seen only a few times. V is TRBV4-1 and J is TRBJ2-5; 10 bases line up with TRBD1. Germline loops: CDR1 MGHRA, CDR2 YSYEKL. Germline trimming cut 5 bases from V and 3 bases from J; bases unmatched to any gene: 9. CDR3 length: 16 residues. The CDR3 DNA follows: TGCGCCAGCAGCGTGACAACCGGGACAGGGGAAGAGACCCAGTACTTC. It specifies CASSVTTGTGEETQYF.

The chain carries TRBV18 and TRBJ2-1; D perhaps matches TRBD1 (5 bases). Germline V gene data show CDR1 as KGHSH and CDR2 as LQKENI. CDR3 length equals 16 residues. The ends were cut back, 0 bases at V and 2 bases at J, with 11 bases in the middle. This chain's CDR3 is CASSPPGETAYNEQFF. As DNA, the CDR3 is TGTGCCAGCTCACCACCGGGCGAGACAGCCTACAATGAGCAGTTCTTC.

At least ten counts were recorded for this clonotype. This sequence joins TRBV29-1 and TRBJ2-1; possibly TRBD2 for D (5 bases). Per the germline V gene, CDR1 is SQVTM and CDR2 is ANQGSEA. The V gene lost 7 bases and the J gene lost 0 bases, with 13 bases spanning the gap. The CDR3 has 14 residues. Here the CDR3 DNA reads TGCAGCGGGTTCGGTGGGAGCTCCTACAATGAGCAGTTCTTC. It translates to CSGFGGSSYNEQFF.

A few counts support this clonotype. The J gene is TRBJ2-1, the V gene TRBV5-1, with 12 bases fitting TRBD2. Per germline, CDR1 SGHRS and CDR2 YFSETQ. With 1 base clipped from V and 8 bases from J, the junction kept 7 bases outside the gene matches. The CDR3 extends over 16 amino acids. In DNA, the CDR3 is TGCGCCAGCAGCTTGTGGACTAGCGGGACAAGGGATGAGCAGTTCTTC. Amino acid sequence: CASSLWTSGTRDEQFF. The entire variable domain, with the rest obtained from reference TRBV5-1 and TRBJ2-1, is as follows: KAGVTQTPRYLIKTRGQQVTLSCSPISGHRSVSWYQQTPGQGLQFLFEYFSETQRNKGNFPGRFSGRQFSNSRSEMNVSTLELGDSALYLCASSLWTSGTRDEQFFGPGTRLTVL.

V gene TRBV20-1 combines with J gene TRBJ1-1, with D perhaps TRBD1 (6 bases). The CDR3 is made up of 16 amino acids. With 1 base removed from V and 2 bases from J, the gap between germline ends came to 17 bases. Germline V gives CDR1 DFQATT, CDR2 SNEGSKA (reference sequence). The CDR3 nucleotides are TGCAGTGCTAGAGTGGTTGGGGGGCTGGATAACACTGAAGCTTTCTTT. Its protein product is CSARVVGGLDNTEAFF.

At least ten counts were recorded for this clonotype. V and J are TRBV28 and TRBJ2-7; D gene unclear. The germline V gene encodes CDR1 MDHEN and CDR2 SYDVKM. The CDR3 is made up of 14 amino acids. V was clipped by 6 bases and J by 2 bases, with 14 bases between them. The CDR3 is CASSPIPSTYEQYF. CDR3 nucleotides: TGTGCCAGCAGCCCAATTCCCTCAACCTACGAGCAGTACTTC.

This chain links TRBV7-9 with TRBJ2-1; no reliable D call. The ends were cut back, 0 bases at V and 8 bases at J, with 5 bases in the middle. The CDR3 extends over 12 amino acids. Germline V lookup: CDR1 SEHNR, CDR2 FQNEAQ (reference sequence). The CDR3 protein is CASSLATHEQFF. The CDR3 bases are TGTGCCAGCAGCTTAGCGACTCATGAGCAGTTCTTC. Using reference TRBV7-9 and TRBJ2-1 for the parts outside the CDR3, the full variable domain is DTGVSQNPRHKITKRGQNVTFRCDPISEHNRLYWYRQTLGQGPEFLTYFQNEAQLEKSRLLSDRFSAERPKGSFSTLEIQRTEQGDSAMYLCASSLATHEQFFGPGTRLTVL.

This clonotype was detected a few times. CDR3 coding DNA: TGCGCCAGCAGTGAGTTCCCAGGCGCCTACAATGAGCAGTTCTTC. Translation: CASSEFPGAYNEQFF. The V gene is TRBV10-1, the J gene TRBJ2-1; unclear D gene. Trimming took 1 base from V and 2 from J, leaving 9 bases between them. Per germline, CDR1 WNHNN and CDR2 SYGVQD (reference sequence). There are 15 residues in the CDR3.